This T cell receptor beta chain was sequenced in a study of beta chain features in type 1 diabetes. Study summary: Across all samples, about 110,000,000 sorted cells were examined. Study-level results: Naive, central memory and Treg TCRB repertoires seemed to resemble each other more closely in patients than they did in healthy donors.

Expressed TCRB transcripts were sequenced, since all the RNA that had been isolated was reverse transcribed. Sequencing used immunoSEQ multiplex PCR; TCRdb keeps in-frame clones, though not all of them. The sample includes roughly 250,000 clones, 7.5% to 10% of them seen just once. The V end lost 3 bases, the J end lost 4 bases, and 9 bases lay between the germline ends. Germline loops: CDR1 SNHLY, CDR2 FYNNEI. The CDR3 extends over 13 amino acids. About this clone itself: Its matching antigen is unknown.

The receptor was derived from a woman aged 18 to 35 in good health. Sequencing input: naive CD4+ T cells from blood. The J gene is TRBJ1-2, the V gene TRBV2; the D is unclear. The DNA of the CDR3 is TGTGCCAGCAGTGAGACTGCTGGCTATGGCTACACCTTC. It translates to CASSETAGYGYTF.